These T cell receptor beta chains were read from a single sample in a study of memory CD4+ T cells and cytomegalovirus serostatus. Some clones are missing from TCRdb's copy, which holds only in-frame ones; the method was immunoSEQ multiplex PCR. This repertoire shows 56,000 or so clones, over 60% found once; its top ten account for approximately 0.54%. The sample taken for sequencing was memory CD4+ T cells from blood. The receptors derive from an adult in good health and CMV-seronegative. Some clones in this sample may be carry-over from other donors' samples. CDR3s include the opening cysteine and the closing phenylalanine or tryptophan. The D gene is left open where the match is weak. Rows give clone size only sometimes, using once, few, many, or a class for an expanded clone.

d_gene,j_gene,abundance,v_gene,CDR3aa,CDR3nt
.,TRBJ1-4,.,TRBV14,CASRGRVNEKLFF,TGTGCCAGCAGGGGACGAGTTAATGAAAAACTGTTTTTT
TRBD2,TRBJ2-1,.,TRBV7-9,CASSNPGTSGWNEQFF,TGTGCCAGCAGCAACCCCGGGACTAGCGGGTGGAATGAGCAGTTCTTC
.,TRBJ2-2,.,TRBV4-1,CASSQIRGGVNTGELFF,TGCGCCAGCAGCCAGATCAGGGGAGGGGTGAACACCGGGGAGCTGTTTTTT
.,TRBJ1-2,.,TRBV7-2,CASSPRQGLDGYTF,TGTGCCAGCAGCCCCCGGCAGGGCCTAGATGGCTACACCTTC
.,TRBJ2-7,once,TRBV30,CALRQGTYEQYF,TGTGCCCTCCGGCAGGGGACCTACGAGCAGTACTTC
.,TRBJ2-2,.,TRBV19,CATHKAAGELFF,TGTGCCACTCACAAGGCCGCCGGGGAGCTGTTTTTT
.,TRBJ2-2,.,TRBV2,CASRVDNTGELFF,TGTGCCAGCAGAGTGGACAACACCGGGGAGCTGTTTTTT
.,TRBJ2-2,.,TRBV4-3,CASSRLDGGELFF,TGCGCCAGCAGCCGACTTGACGGGGGGGAGCTGTTTTTT
.,TRBJ1-6,few,TRBV7-9,CASSSGRGSSYNSPLHF,TGTGCCAGCAGCTCGGGCAGGGGCAGCTCCTATAATTCACCCCTCCACTTT
TRBD1,TRBJ2-5,.,TRBV6-1,CASSTGVPYQETQYF,TGTGCCAGCTCCACAGGGGTCCCCTACCAAGAGACCCAGTACTTC
TRBD2,TRBJ2-3,.,TRBV5-1,CASSASPSGVENTQYF,TGCGCCAGCAGCGCATCCCCTAGCGGGGTGGAGAATACGCAGTATTTT
.,TRBJ2-2,few,TRBV7-2,CASSLKIGELFF,TGTGCCAGCAGCCTAAAGATAGGGGAGCTGTTTTTT